This is a list of T cell receptor beta chains from one sample in a study of CD8+CD57+ T cells in acquired aplastic anemia. TCRdb re-analysed the reads in MiXCR, keeping a single row per CDR3 protein. Of 160,000 or so distinct CDR3 sequences in the sample, more than 45% were seen once. The sequenced material came from sorted CD4+, CD8+, or CD8+CD57+ T cells (not recorded which) from PBMCs. The source is a human donor with aplastic anemia. Both conserved end residues are part of each CDR3.

CDR3 protein: CSVESGATEAFF
V gene: TRBV29-1
J gene: TRBJ1-1

CDR3 protein: CASKFRSTEYEQYF
V gene: TRBV19
J gene: TRBJ2-7

CDR3 protein: CASSLGADIVHEQYF
V gene: TRBV7-9
J gene: TRBJ2-7

CDR3 protein: CSARVSRREQYF
V gene: TRBV20-1
J gene: TRBJ2-7

CDR3 protein: CSAGDRYQPRHF
V gene: TRBV20-1
J gene: TRBJ1-5

CDR3 protein: CASSSTGPGDEQFF
V gene: TRBV7-8
J gene: NA

CDR3 protein: CASRHRVGATGELFF
V gene: TRBV2
J gene: TRBJ2-2

CDR3 protein: CASSPPGRQGSGKLFF
V gene: TRBV18
J gene: TRBJ1-4

CDR3 protein: CASSPGGFASGYTF
V gene: TRBV7-3
J gene: TRBJ1-2

CDR3 protein: CSSNGRVYGYTF
V gene: TRBV20-1
J gene: TRBJ1-2

CDR3 protein: CASSVLISSSYNSPLHF
V gene: TRBV6-1
J gene: TRBJ1-6

CDR3 protein: CASSPIGQGGGELFF
V gene: TRBV18
J gene: TRBJ2-2

CDR3 protein: CATSENENTEAFF
V gene: TRBV24-1
J gene: TRBJ1-1